Listed here are 6 T cell receptor beta chains from one sample, sequenced in a study of cytomegalovirus exposure and HLA in healthy donors. The PCR employed 60 Vbeta primers together with 13 Jbeta primers. Libraries were prepared by immunoSEQ multiplex PCR; TCRdb keeps only in-frame clonotypes and omits some of them. Of roughly 180,000 clones listed, over 70% were seen once; the top ten hold around 3.5%. Specimen: PBMCs. Every receptor here comes from an older woman in good health and CMV-seropositive.

This chain links TRBV30 with TRBJ2-7; 8 nucleotides match TRBD1. The V gene end was trimmed by 2 bases and the J gene end by 4 bases; junction bases not matched to a gene: 4. Germline V lookup: CDR1 GTSNPN, CDR2 SVGIG (reference sequence). This CDR3 is 13 amino acids long. The CDR3 here is CAWSYGQGYEQYF. The DNA for the CDR3 is TGTGCCTGGAGTTACGGACAGGGATACGAGCAGTACTTC.

This clone was counted a single time. The chain recombines TRBV19 with TRBJ1-5, with 8 bases that match TRBD1. The CDR3 length is 14 residues. The germline gives CDR1 LNHDA, CDR2 SQIVND (reference sequence). The J segment lost 3 bases and the V segment lost 7 bases, leaving 5 bases of the junction unmatched. The CDR3 DNA reads TGTGCCAGTAACGACAGGGGCCCCAATCAGCCCCAGCATTTT. Encoded protein: CASNDRGPNQPQHF. Complete variable domain (other parts from reference TRBV19 and TRBJ1-5): DGGITQSPKYLFRKEGQNVTLSCEQNLNHDAMYWYRQDPGQGLRLIYYSQIVNDFQKGDIAEGYSVSREKKESFPLTVTSAQKNPTAFYLCASNDRGPNQPQHFGDGTRLSIL.

The CDR3: CASSPGGSSYEQYF. For the CDR3, the DNA is TGTGCCAGCAGTCCAGGGGGCTCCTCCTACGAGCAGTACTTC. V gene TRBV11-3 combines with J gene TRBJ2-7; 8 positions agree with TRBD1. The CDR3 spans 14 residues. Per germline, CDR1 SGHNT and CDR2 YENEEA. V was clipped by 6 bases and J by 0 bases; unmatched bases: 4. Variable domain in full (rest from reference TRBV11-3 and TRBJ2-7): EAGVVQSPRYKIIEKKQPVAFWCNPISGHNTLYWYLQNLGQGPELLIRYENEEAVDDSQLPKDRFSAERLKGVDSTLKIQPAELGDSAVYLCASSPGGSSYEQYFGPGTRLTVT.

The rearrangement joins TRBV28 to TRBJ2-2; D is unclear. Germline V gives CDR1 MDHEN, CDR2 SYDVKM. V lost 3 bases and J lost 9, with 8 bases in between. The CDR3 has 12 amino acids. This CDR3 reads CASSLWLRELFF. DNA for the CDR3: TGTGCCAGCAGTTTGTGGCTCCGGGAGCTGTTTTTT.

This sequence joins TRBV5-4 and TRBJ2-2, with 8 bases lining up with TRBD1. The CDR3 is made up of 15 amino acids. Germline V gives CDR1 SGHNT, CDR2 YYREEE (reference sequence). The J segment lost 1 base and the V segment lost 4 bases, leaving 3 bases of the junction unmatched. CDR3 in DNA: TGTGCCAGCAGCCTGGACAGGGAGAACACCGGGGAGCTGTTTTTT. Protein sequence: CASSLDRENTGELFF.

This clone was recorded a few times. This sequence joins TRBV7-2 and TRBJ1-5; a possible D gene is TRBD1 (5 bases). V shed 4 bases and J shed 4 bases, with 8 bases lying between them. Per germline, CDR1 SGHTA and CDR2 FQGNSA. The CDR3 is made up of 13 amino acids. CDR3: CASSSTANQPQHF. The CDR3, as DNA: TGTGCCAGCAGCTCGACAGCTAATCAGCCCCAGCATTTT.